This T cell receptor (beta chain) is from a study of regulatory T cells in long-lasting Graves disease. Study as a whole: Those Graves' patients who were newly diagnosed had been on antithyroid drugs under 3 months.

Time point here: newly diagnosed GD, antithyroid drugs for less than 3 months. Extracted RNA from PBMCs served as the source of the TCR library. iRepertoire HTBI primers and Arm-PCR of CDR3 regions built TCR beta libraries. TCRdb ran MiXCR on the multiplex PCR reads and lists one entry per CDR3 protein. Of about 440,000 distinct CDR3 sequences listed, 14% to 15% are singletons. There are many counts of this clonotype. The antigen remains undetermined. From germline, CDR1 is SNHLY and CDR2 FYNNEI. Deletions cut 4 bases from V and 3 bases from J, with 18 bases between. This CDR3 spans 16 amino acids. Study-level findings and limits: Lower TCR diversity characterized persistent Graves' patients relative to newly diagnosed patients.

These data also featured in a second study, about T cells in Graves' hyperthyroidism and ophthalmopathy. That study adds: Those with hyperthyroidism were 18 to 65 years old, newly diagnosed, and ill for under 2 months. Patients were excluded because of uncontrolled infection, other autoimmune disease, pregnancy or lactation.

The receptor was isolated from a woman aged 30 to 39 with Graves disease. The chain employs TRBV2 and TRBJ2-5, with TRBD2 as a possible D gene (6 bases). Sequenced here: peripheral blood mononuclear cells (PBMCs), sampled at new diagnosis, from a patient treated with antithyroid drugs. The CDR3 is CASSGLSGLFEETQYF. The CDR3 coding sequence is TGTGCCAGCAGTGGACTATCGGGACTCTTTGAAGAGACCCAGTACTTC.